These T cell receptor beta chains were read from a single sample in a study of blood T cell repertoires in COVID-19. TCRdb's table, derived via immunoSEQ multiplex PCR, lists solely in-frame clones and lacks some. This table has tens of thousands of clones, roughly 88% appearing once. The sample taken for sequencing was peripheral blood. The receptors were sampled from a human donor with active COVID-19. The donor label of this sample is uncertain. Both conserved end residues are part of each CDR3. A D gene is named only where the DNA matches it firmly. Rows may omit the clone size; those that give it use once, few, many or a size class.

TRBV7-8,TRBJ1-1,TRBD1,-,TGTGCCAGCAGCTTTACAGGGGAAACTGAAGCTTTCTTT,CASSFTGETEAFF
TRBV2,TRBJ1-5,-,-,TGTGCCAGCAGTGAAGGCGTCGGTCTCGAGCAGCCCCAGCATTTT,CASSEGVGLEQPQHF
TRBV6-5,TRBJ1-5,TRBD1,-,TGTGCCAGCAGCGCCGAGACAGGGTATCAGCCCCAGCATTTT,CASSAETGYQPQHF
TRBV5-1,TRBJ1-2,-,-,TGCGCCAGCAGCTTCACGGGGGACGGCGGCTACACCTTC,CASSFTGDGGYTF
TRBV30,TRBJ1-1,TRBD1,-,TGTGCCTGGAGTGTAACCCGGACAGGGGGCGTGAACACTGAAGCTTTCTTT,CAWSVTRTGGVNTEAFF
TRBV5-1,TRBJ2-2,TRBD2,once,TGCGCCAGCAGCTCTAAAAGCGGGAGTTTCACCGGGGAGCTGTTTTTT,CASSSKSGSFTGELFF
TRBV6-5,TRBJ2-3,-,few,TGTGCCAGCAGATCGGACAGACTAGATACGCAGTATTTT,CASRSDRLDTQYF
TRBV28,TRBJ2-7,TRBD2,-,TGTGCCAGCAGTTTACTCAATAGCGGGATTGTGGGGTACGAGCAGTACTTC,CASSLLNSGIVGYEQYF
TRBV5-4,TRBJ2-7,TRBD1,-,TGTGCCAGCAGCCGGGACAGTTCCGAGCAGTACTTC,CASSRDSSEQYF
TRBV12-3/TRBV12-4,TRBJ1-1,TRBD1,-,TGTGCCAGCAGTTGGACAGGGGGCACTGAAGCTTTCTTT,CASSWTGGTEAFF
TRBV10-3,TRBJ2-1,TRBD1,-,TGTGCCATCAGTGAGGGGACAGGGGTGGACTACAATGAGCAGTTCTTC,CAISEGTGVDYNEQFF
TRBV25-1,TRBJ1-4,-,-,TGTGCCAGCAGTGAACCAGGGGTAACTAATGAAAAACTGTTTTTT,CASSEPGVTNEKLFF
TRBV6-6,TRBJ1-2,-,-,TGTGCCAGCAGCCCCGGCGAGGCGCGGGGCTACACCTTC,CASSPGEARGYTF
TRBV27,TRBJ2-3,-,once,TGTGCCAGCCAACCCCTAGCGAGGAGCACAGATACGCAGTATTTT,CASQPLARSTDTQYF
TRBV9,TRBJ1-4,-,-,TGTGCCAGCAGCGTAGGGCAAAATGAAAAACTGTTTTTT,CASSVGQNEKLFF
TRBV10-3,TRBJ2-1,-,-,TGTGCCATCAGCAGGGGCACCTACAATGAGCAGTTCTTC,CAISRGTYNEQFF
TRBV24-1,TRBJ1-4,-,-,TGTGCCACCAGTCCCGGGCAGGGTGGTGAAAAACTGTTTTTT,CATSPGQGGEKLFF
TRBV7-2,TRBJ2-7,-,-,TGTGCCAGCAGCTTAGCGTCAGGGGTGGGCTGGGAGCAGTACTTC,CASSLASGVGWEQYF
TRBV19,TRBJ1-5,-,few,TGTGCCAGTAGTATAGATACTGGTCAGCCCCAGCATTTT,CASSIDTGQPQHF
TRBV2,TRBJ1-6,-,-,TGTGCCAGCAGTGAGGCACAAAGAGCGTCACCCCTCCACTTT,CASSEAQRASPLHF
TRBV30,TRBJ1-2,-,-,TGTGCCTGGAGTGTCGGAGGGTTTTTCGATGGCTACACCTTC,CAWSVGGFFDGYTF
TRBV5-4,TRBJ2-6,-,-,TGTGCCAGCAGCATCGACAGTACGGGGGCCAACGTCCTGACTTTC,CASSIDSTGANVLTF
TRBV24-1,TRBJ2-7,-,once,TGTGCCACCAGTGACCCGACGGGGGAGAAGCAGTACTTC,CATSDPTGEKQYF
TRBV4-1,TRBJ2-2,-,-,TGCGCCAGCAGCCCCCGGACTGGGTACCGGGGGGAGCTGTTTTTT,CASSPRTGYRGELFF
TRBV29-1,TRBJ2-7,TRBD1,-,TGCAGCGTTGGACAGGGGGCATACGAGCAGTACTTC,CSVGQGAYEQYF
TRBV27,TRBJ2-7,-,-,TGTGCCAGCAGTTTATCCAGGACTTTGACGGGGCAGTACTTC,CASSLSRTLTGQYF
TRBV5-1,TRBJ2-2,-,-,TGCGCCAGCAGCTTGGGGTTTCCGGGAACCGGGGAGCTGTTTTTT,CASSLGFPGTGELFF
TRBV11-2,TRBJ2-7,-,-,TGTGCCAGCAGCTTACGTGCAGGGGTAGTCGAGCAGTACTTC,CASSLRAGVVEQYF
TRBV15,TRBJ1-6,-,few,TGTGCCACCAGCCCCGAGAATTCACCCCTCCACTTT,CATSPENSPLHF
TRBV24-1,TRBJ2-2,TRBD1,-,TGTGCCACCAGTGATTTGGGGCAGGGGGCGAACACCGGGGAGCTGTTTTTT,CATSDLGQGANTGELFF
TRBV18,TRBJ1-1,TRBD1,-,TGTGCCAGCTCACCAGACAGGGTGGGCACTGAAGCTTTCTTT,CASSPDRVGTEAFF
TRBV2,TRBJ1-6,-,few,TGTGCCAGCAGTCTCGACAGTTCACCCCTCCACTTT,CASSLDSSPLHF
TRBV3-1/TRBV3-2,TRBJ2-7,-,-,TGTGCCAGCAGCCAGAGGGGGTTCAACGAGCAGTACTTC,CASSQRGFNEQYF
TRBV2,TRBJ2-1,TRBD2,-,TGTGCCAGCGGGCTACTAGCGGGAGGTTACAATGAGCAGTTCTTC,CASGLLAGGYNEQFF
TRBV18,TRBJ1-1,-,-,TGTGCCAGCTCACTTCAGCTCGGGGACACTGAAGCTTTCTTT,CASSLQLGDTEAFF
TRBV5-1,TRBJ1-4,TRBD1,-,TGCGCCAGCAGCCCGCCCGGGACAGGGCTTGAAAAACTGTTTTTT,CASSPPGTGLEKLFF
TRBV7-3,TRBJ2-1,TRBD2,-,TGTGCCAGCAGTTTTGGACTAGCGGGTAACAATGAGCAGTTCTTC,CASSFGLAGNNEQFF
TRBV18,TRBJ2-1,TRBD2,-,TGTGCCAGCTCACCGCTGGCGGGAGGGGGGATCAATGAGCAGTTCTTC,CASSPLAGGGINEQFF
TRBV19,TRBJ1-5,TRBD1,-,TGTGCCAGTAGTATAGGGACAGGGTGGCGAACGCCCCAGCATTTT,CASSIGTGWRTPQHF
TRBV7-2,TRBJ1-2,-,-,TGTGCCAGCAGCCTGGGGAGGGGGTTGGACTATGGCTACACCTTC,CASSLGRGLDYGYTF
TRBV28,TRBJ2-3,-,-,TGTGCCAGCAGTTTCCCCTTAATCACAGATACGCAGTATTTT,CASSFPLITDTQYF
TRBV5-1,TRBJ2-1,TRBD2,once,TGCGCCAGCAGCGCTGGTAGGCTAGCGGGAGTGTTGGATGAGCAGTTCTTC,CASSAGRLAGVLDEQFF